The 9 T cell receptor beta chains given below trace back to one sample, sequenced in a study of regulatory T cells in long-lasting Graves disease. For TCR beta, libraries came from iRepertoire HTBI primers and Arm-PCR of CDR3 regions. TCRdb reanalysed the multiplex PCR reads using MiXCR and keeps one entry per CDR3 protein. The table records a few hundred thousand distinct CDR3 sequences, approximately 25% of them present only once. Time point indicated: persistent/refractory GD, antithyroid drugs over 5 years with positive TRAb. TCR sequences were obtained from RNA taken from PBMCs. Sequencing used peripheral blood mononuclear cells (PBMCs), obtained when the disease was refractory, from a patient treated with antithyroid drugs. The receptors shown here come from a woman in her 40s with Graves disease.

This clonotype was detected only a few times. This rearrangement joins TRBV11-2 to TRBJ1-1; D ambiguous. V was trimmed by 1 base and J by 0 bases, leaving 18 bases between them. This CDR3 region has 18 residues. Germline CDR1 reads SGHAT; CDR2 reads FQNNGV. CDR3 region: CASSLARPSRLMNTEAFF. The CDR3 DNA reads as TGTGCCAGCAGCTTAGCCCGTCCCAGTCGTTTAATGAACACTGAAGCTTTCTTT.

This clonotype was recorded many times. V usage is TRBV5-1 and J usage is TRBJ2-7; D unresolved. There are 14 residues in the CDR3. The germline V and J ends were trimmed by 0 bases and 3 bases, with 10 bases remaining between them. From germline, CDR1 is SGHRS and CDR2 YFSETQ. The CDR3 DNA reads TGCGCCAGCAGCTTGGTGGCAGGCTACTACGAGCAGTACTTC. The encoded protein is CASSLVAGYYEQYF.

This clonotype has only a few counts. Here the CDR3 DNA reads TGCGCCAGCAGCCTTGGCGGGGGAAGGGGCGGGGAGCTGTTTTTT. Residues: CASSLGGGRGGELFF. The chain recombines TRBV4-1 with TRBJ2-2; 7 positions match TRBD2. V lost 4 bases to trimming and J lost 7 bases; unmatched junction nucleotides: 9. Germline V CDR1 and CDR2: MGHRA, YSYEKL. CDR3 length: 15 amino acids.

This clonotype was detected ten times or more. The chain has TRBV11-2 and TRBJ2-5, with 7 positions matching TRBD2. The end of the DNA fits TRBJ2-4 better, so the J call may be wrong. The CDR3 length is 15 residues. Germline V gene sequence: CDR1 SGHAT, CDR2 FQNNGV. In DNA form, the CDR3 reads TGTGCCAGCAGCATACCTCGAGCGCGGGGGAGCATTCAGTACTTC. Protein: CASSIPRARGSIQYF.

The chain links TRBV4-1 to TRBJ1-1, with D hard to call. V lost 6 bases and J lost 0, with 17 bases in between. This CDR3 is built from 16 residues. Germline loops: CDR1 MGHRA, CDR2 YSYEKL. CDR3 sequence: CASRGYILSMNTEAFF. The CDR3, as DNA: TGCGCCAGCAGGGGCTACATCCTTAGTATGAACACTGAAGCTTTCTTT.

The chain couples TRBV4-1 to TRBJ1-4; TRBD1 agrees at 10 bases. This CDR3 contains 15 residues. Germline V gene data show CDR1 as MGHRA and CDR2 as YSYEKL. The ends lost 8 bases at V and 1 base at J; junction bases unmatched: 4. The CDR3 reads CASRDRGGTNEKLFF. CDR3 nucleotide sequence: TGCGCCAGCCGGGACAGGGGCGGAACTAATGAAAAACTGTTTTTT.

Ten or more counts support this clonotype. The chain employs TRBV28 and TRBJ1-2; D not certain. The CDR3 length is 11 residues. V shed 4 bases and J shed 14 bases, with 14 bases lying between them. Germline lookup yields CDR1 MDHEN and CDR2 SYDVKM. As DNA, the CDR3 is TGTGCCAGCAGTTCAGGATTTTATGCAACCTTC. This translates into CASSSGFYATF.

The gene calls are TRBV13 and TRBJ1-3; D is unclear. This CDR3 is 15 amino acids long. Germline assignment: CDR1 PRHDT and CDR2 FYEKMQ (reference sequence). V was pared by 1 base and J by 9 bases, with 16 bases between. The CDR3 DNA reads TGTGCCAGCAGCTTAGTGGGAAGCCGAATAAGCACCATATATTTT. It specifies CASSLVGSRISTIYF.

V usage is TRBV10-3 and J usage is TRBJ1-5; 8 bases are a match to TRBD1. V lost 4 bases and J lost 8; bases outside the gene matches: 7. The CDR3 runs 14 residues. Germline CDR1 and CDR2: ENHRY and SYGVKD. In DNA, the CDR3 is TGTGCCATCAGTGTTTCAGGGGGCATGGAGCCCCAGCATTTT. Translation: CAISVSGGMEPQHF.